Listed below are T cell receptor beta chains from one sample, sequenced in a study of T cell clonotyping in hematopoietic cell transplantation. Measured with immunoSEQ multiplex PCR; TCRdb has only the in-frame clones, and not every one. The top ten hold around 45% of the sample, which has around 9,600 clones, 60% to 80% seen once. The sequences come from peripheral blood mononuclear cells, collected 180 days after allogeneic stem cell transplant. The receptors were gathered from a female patient in her fifties or sixties who had an allogeneic stem cell transplant from a related donor, so the T cells may come from the graft donor. Some clones in this sample may be carry-over from other donors' samples. Each CDR3 is given with its conserved first and last residue. The D gene is left open where the match is weak. Clone size is stated in some rows and not others, as once, few, many or a class when expanded.

TRBJ2-5 - TRBV7-2 - CASSLGAFSPQETQYF TGTGCCAGCAGCTTAGGGGCGTTCTCTCCCCAAGAGACCCAGTACTTC
TRBJ2-7 few TRBV6-5 - CASSPRQVYYEQYF TGTGCCAGCAGCCCCCGACAGGTCTACTACGAGCAGTACTTC
TRBJ1-2 medium-sized TRBV5-1 - CASSAARDFRDGYTF TGCGCCAGCAGCGCGGCCCGGGACTTCCGAGATGGCTACACCTTC
TRBJ2-5 - TRBV7-2 - CASSLSLSSNIWETQYF TGTGCCAGCAGCTTGAGCCTTAGCAGCAATATCTGGGAGACCCAGTACTTC
TRBJ2-1 - TRBV7-8 TRBD2 CASSIPAGAYNEQFF TGTGCCAGCAGCATTCCAGCGGGGGCCTACAATGAGCAGTTCTTC
TRBJ2-2 - TRBV30 - CAWSVGLASGELFF TGTGCCTGGAGTGTCGGTCTAGCAAGCGGGGAGCTGTTTTTT
TRBJ1-1 - TRBV29-1 - CSVRTAMNTEAFF TGCAGCGTTAGGACAGCCATGAACACTGAAGCTTTCTTT
TRBJ1-4 - TRBV5-3 TRBD1 CAGKTGALGEKLFF TGTGCCGGCAAAACAGGGGCACTAGGGGAAAAACTGTTTTTT
TRBJ1-2 - TRBV10-1 - CASSEGSGPFTF TGCGCCAGCAGTGAGGGGTCGGGGCCATTCACCTTC
TRBJ1-2 medium-sized TRBV5-6 - CASSSQLEYGYTF TGTGCCAGCAGTTCCCAGTTGGAGTATGGCTACACCTTC
TRBJ1-6 few TRBV11-2 - CASSRAGLNSPLHF TGTGCCAGCAGCCGTGCCGGACTAAATTCACCCCTCCACTTT
TRBJ1-3 - TRBV18 - CASSPTISGNTIYF TGTGCCAGCTCACCAACTATCTCTGGAAACACCATATATTTT
TRBJ1-3 - TRBV5-1 - CASRPNTGSGAGHTIYF TGCGCCAGCAGACCGAACACAGGGTCCGGCGCGGGGCACACCATATATTTT
TRBJ1-4 - TRBV6-6 - CASSTGEKLFF TGTGCCAGCAGTACAGGTGAAAAACTGTTTTTT
TRBJ1-1 - TRBV5-1 - CASSLVQANTEAFF TGCGCCAGCAGCTTGGTACAGGCGAACACTGAAGCTTTCTTT